The rows below give T cell receptor beta chains drawn from one sample of a study of technical replicates of blood from a handful of donors. Profiled with immunoSEQ multiplex PCR; TCRdb holds only in-frame clones, not every one. The sample has almost 70,000 clones; 75% to 90% are singletons. Sequencing was done on a sample of PBMCs. The receptors shown here come from a human donor in good health. Some clones in this sample may be carry-over from other donors' samples. CDR3s include the opening cysteine and the closing phenylalanine or tryptophan. Fields, in order: clone size, V gene, D gene, J gene, CDR3 DNA, CDR3 protein. The D gene is left open where the match is weak. Clone size is stated in some rows and not others, as once, few, many or a class when expanded.

once	TRBV19	TRBD2	TRBJ2-6	TGTGCCAGTAGTGATAGCGGGAGGTACTCTGGGGCCAACGTCCTGACTTTC	CASSDSGRYSGANVLTF
.	TRBV2	TRBD1	TRBJ1-6	TGTGCCAGCAGGGGGACAGGGTTTGTTAATTCACCCCTCCACTTT	CASRGTGFVNSPLHF
.	TRBV7-3	.	TRBJ1-1	TGTGCCAGCAGCTTAACGGCGAACACTGAAGCTTTCTTT	CASSLTANTEAFF
once	TRBV18	.	TRBJ2-6	TGTGCCAGCTCACCTTTGACAGGCTCCTCTGGGGCCAACGTCCTGACTTTC	CASSPLTGSSGANVLTF
.	TRBV13	.	TRBJ2-7	TGTGCCAGCAGCTTACCAGGGAAGTACGAGCAGTACTTC	CASSLPGKYEQYF
.	TRBV9	.	TRBJ2-5	TGTGCCAGCGGGCCCGGCCTACAAGAGACCCAGTACTTC	CASGPGLQETQYF
few	TRBV6-6	.	TRBJ1-5	TGTGCCAGCAAGTCGGGTCAGCCCCAGCATTTT	CASKSGQPQHF
.	TRBV2	.	TRBJ2-7	TGTGCCAGCACCGACGTTCAGCGGGCCTCCTACGAGCAGTACTTC	CASTDVQRASYEQYF
.	TRBV30	.	TRBJ2-3	TGTGCCCTGAGACTAGGGGCAAGCGATACGCAGTATTTT	CALRLGASDTQYF
.	TRBV4-2	.	TRBJ1-1	TGTGCCAGCAGCCAGGCCATTCAGGGTGGGTGGGCTGAAGCTTTCTTT	CASSQAIQGGWAEAFF
.	TRBV5-1	TRBD2	TRBJ2-3	TGCGCCAGCAGCTTGGACGACTTTCCGGGGGGTACAGATACGCAGTATTTT	CASSLDDFPGGTDTQYF
.	TRBV19	TRBD1	TRBJ1-2	TGTGCCAGTAGGGCTACAGGGGGCGCTTGGGGCTACACCTTC	CASRATGGAWGYTF
.	TRBV2	.	TRBJ2-7	TGTGCCAGTGGACAGTCCCCATACGAGCAGTACTTC	CASGQSPYEQYF
.	TRBV4-2	TRBD2	TRBJ2-1	TGTGCCAGCAGCCGCAAAGCCCTAGCGGGGGGTGGTAATGAGCAGTTCTTC	CASSRKALAGGGNEQFF
.	TRBV4-2	.	TRBJ2-7	TGTGCCAGCAGCCAAGATAGGGAGAGGAAGTACGAGCAGTACTTC	CASSQDRERKYEQYF
.	TRBV6-5	.	TRBJ2-3	TGTGCCAGCAGTTACAAGCACCCTAGCACAGATACGCAGTATTTT	CASSYKHPSTDTQYF
.	TRBV18	TRBD2	TRBJ2-7	TGTGCCAGCTCACCACCCGGACTAGCGGTACCCTACGAGCAGTACTTC	CASSPPGLAVPYEQYF
.	TRBV18	TRBD1	TRBJ1-1	TGTGCCAGCTCATACGACAGGGGGAACACTGAAGCTTTCTTT	CASSYDRGNTEAFF
.	TRBV5-1	TRBD2	TRBJ2-1	TGCGCCAGCACCCCCCTAGCGGGAGTAGTAAATGAGCAGTTCTTC	CASTPLAGVVNEQFF
.	TRBV9	.	TRBJ1-1	TGTGCCAGCAGCGCGAGGGAGGGGAAGGGAAACACTGAAGCTTTCTTT	CASSAREGKGNTEAFF
.	TRBV21-1	.	TRBJ2-5	TGTGCCAGCAGCAAAGTAAGGCTAGCGGCGTACCAAGAGACCCAGTACTTC	CASSKVRLAAYQETQYF
.	TRBV5-1	TRBD1	TRBJ1-2	TGCGCCAGCAGCTTGGGGACAGGGGGCCCCCATGGCTACACCTTC	CASSLGTGGPHGYTF
.	TRBV18	TRBD1	TRBJ2-7	TGTGCCAGCTCACCACAGGGACAGGGTTCGACCTACGAGCAGTACTTC	CASSPQGQGSTYEQYF
.	TRBV9	.	TRBJ1-1	TGTGCCAGCAGCGTAGTGGCAGGGGCGGATGCTGAAGCTTTCTTT	CASSVVAGADAEAFF
.	TRBV5-1	.	TRBJ2-1	TGCGCCAGCAGTCGGGGAGACTCCTACAATGAGCAGTTCTTC	CASSRGDSYNEQFF
.	TRBV19	TRBD1	TRBJ2-3	TGTGCCAGTAGTTCACCCCGGACAGGCAGAGATACGCAGTATTTT	CASSSPRTGRDTQYF
.	TRBV7-2	.	TRBJ2-7	TGTGCCAGCAGCCCCGCCCCAGCGGGTGCCTCCTACGAGCAGTACTTC	CASSPAPAGASYEQYF
.	TRBV6-5	TRBD2	TRBJ2-7	TGTGCCAGCAGTCCCGGGACTAGCGGATACGAGCAGTACTTC	CASSPGTSGYEQYF
.	TRBV30	.	TRBJ2-2	TGTGCCTGGAGTGTAGTCCGGGGGGAGCTGTTTTTT	CAWSVVRGELFF
.	TRBV7-2	.	TRBJ2-4	TGTGCCAGCAGCCCCTATGCCAAAAACATTCAGTACTTC	CASSPYAKNIQYF
.	TRBV6-1	TRBD1	TRBJ1-2	TGTGCCAGCAGTGAAGGCCAGGGGGCGGTTTATGGCTACACCTTC	CASSEGQGAVYGYTF
.	TRBV19	.	TRBJ1-6	TGTGCCAGTAGTATGCTCGGGGGTAATTCACCCCTCCACTTT	CASSMLGGNSPLHF
.	TRBV19	.	TRBJ2-3	TGTGCCAGTACGCGGGGAGAAACTAGCACAGATACGCAGTATTTT	CASTRGETSTDTQYF
.	TRBV5-4	.	TRBJ2-7	TGTGCCAGCAGCTCAAAAATCTCCTACGAGCAGTACTTC	CASSSKISYEQYF
.	TRBV6-1	.	TRBJ1-2	TGTGCCAGCACCTCACCGAGGGGAGGGGGCTATGGCTACACCTTC	CASTSPRGGGYGYTF
once	TRBV19	.	TRBJ2-7	TGTGCCAGTAGTGCTGCGAGTAACTACGAGCAGTACTTC	CASSAASNYEQYF
.	TRBV2	.	TRBJ2-7	TGTGCCAGCAACCGCGCGGTCGAGCAGTACTTC	CASNRAVEQYF
.	TRBV30	TRBD2	TRBJ2-1	TGTGCCTGTTCTAGCGGAGTGGGCCACAATGAGCAGTTCTTC	CACSSGVGHNEQFF
.	TRBV7-2	TRBD2	TRBJ2-5	TGTGCCAGCAGCCCCAGCGGGGGCTCCAGATGGGCGACCCAGTACTTC	CASSPSGGSRWATQYF
.	TRBV6-1	.	TRBJ1-6	TGTGCCAGCAGGGGACACCCCGAGGTCCCCCTCCACTTT	CASRGHPEVPLHF
.	TRBV29-1	.	TRBJ1-2	TGCAGCGTTGAATTCCGATACTATCTCGGCTACACCTTC	CSVEFRYYLGYTF
.	TRBV7-9	.	TRBJ2-1	TGTGCCAGCAGCTCTCTAGCCAAAAATGAGCAGTTCTTC	CASSSLAKNEQFF
.	TRBV2	.	TRBJ2-3	TGTGCCAGCAGGGCCATGGCAGATACGCAGTATTTT	CASRAMADTQYF
.	TRBV21-1	.	TRBJ2-7	TGTGCCAGCAGCATTAAACCCGGGGGGACTGTCAACTCCTACGAGCAGTACTTC	CASSIKPGGTVNSYEQYF
.	TRBV5-8	.	TRBJ1-3	TGTGCCAGCAGCTTGCTCCAGGGGCCTGGAAACACCATATATTTT	CASSLLQGPGNTIYF
.	TRBV27	TRBD2	TRBJ2-7	TGTGCCAGCAGTTTAAGCGGGGCCACCTACGAGCAGTACTTC	CASSLSGATYEQYF